The 10 T cell receptor beta chains given below trace back to one sample, sequenced in a study of sequential checkpoint blockade in melanoma. This sample's treatment: randomized to nivolumab then ipilimumab (arm A) or the reverse (arm B). Sequencing used immunoSEQ multiplex PCR; TCRdb keeps in-frame clones, though not all of them. The sample records 15,000 to 20,000 clones, 45% to 65% being singletons. Here the sequenced sample was CD8+ T cells sorted from blood (inferred from file names), taken from a patient given nivolumab and ipilimumab in sequence. These receptors came from a human donor with melanoma.

The chain uses TRBV19 and TRBJ2-2; 7 bases line up with TRBD2. The CDR3 length is 15 residues. The ends lost 2 bases at V and 5 bases at J; junction bases unmatched: 5. The germline V gene has CDR1 LNHDA and CDR2 SQIVND (reference sequence). The CDR3 is CASSIMWEGTGELFF. The CDR3 coding sequence is TGTGCCAGTAGTATAATGTGGGAGGGTACCGGGGAGCTGTTTTTT. Full variable domain (rest looked up from reference TRBV19 and TRBJ2-2): DGGITQSPKYLFRKEGQNVTLSCEQNLNHDAMYWYRQDPGQGLRLIYYSQIVNDFQKGDIAEGYSVSREKKESFPLTVTSAQKNPTAFYLCASSIMWEGTGELFFGEGSRLTVL.

V and J are TRBV27 and TRBJ2-3, with 9 bases lining up with TRBD1. The junction had 9 bases not matched to a gene; V was cut back by 2 bases and J by 3 bases. The CDR3 sequence is 17 residues long. The germline V gene has CDR1 MNHEY and CDR2 SMNVEV (reference sequence). For the CDR3, the DNA is TGTGCCAGCAGTTTAGGGGCGGGCGGGACAGGGACAGATACGCAGTATTTT. This translates into CASSLGAGGTGTDTQYF.

Only a few counts were recorded for this clone. The chain employs TRBV9 and TRBJ1-6, with TRBD1 as a possible D gene (6 bases). The ends were cut back, 3 bases at V and 7 bases at J, with 11 bases in the middle. Germline-derived CDR1 and CDR2 are SGDLS and YYNGEE. This CDR3 has 14 amino acids. The CDR3 loop reads CASSGYGGNSPLHF. The DNA for the CDR3 is TGTGCCAGCAGCGGGTATGGGGGCAATTCACCCCTCCACTTT.

This clone was observed once. The chain links TRBV7-8 to TRBJ2-7, with 10 positions matching TRBD1. Germline loops: CDR1 SGHVS, CDR2 FQNEAQ. This CDR3 spans 15 amino acids. Trimming at V came to 5 bases and at J to 2 bases, leaving 6 bases not matched to a gene. In DNA, the CDR3 is TGTGCCAGCAGCCCAAAGGGGACAGGGGCCTACGAGCAGTACTTC. Amino acid sequence: CASSPKGTGAYEQYF.

The V gene is TRBV4-2, the J gene TRBJ1-1; D might be TRBD1 (5 bases). This CDR3 has 15 amino acids. V gave up 1 base and J gave up 1 base, with 10 bases separating them. In germline, CDR1 is LGHNA, CDR2 YNFKEQ. CDR3 region: CASSQAIGGNTEAFF. The CDR3 DNA reads TGTGCCAGCAGCCAAGCAATCGGGGGGAACACTGAAGCTTTCTTT.

This clone has only a few counts. V gene TRBV30 combines with J gene TRBJ1-1; D remains unclear. Between the trimmed V and J ends, which lost 0 bases and 0 bases, there was a span of 14 bases. The CDR3 is 16 residues long. Germline assignment: CDR1 GTSNPN and CDR2 SVGIG (reference sequence). The CDR3 region has the DNA TGTGCCTGGAGTGTAATGCAGATAAACATGAACACTGAAGCTTTCTTT. Its translation: CAWSVMQINMNTEAFF.

There are a few counts of this clone. V usage is TRBV13 and J usage is TRBJ2-7, with D unclear. The germline V gene encodes CDR1 PRHDT and CDR2 FYEKMQ (reference sequence). The CDR3 length is 11 residues. Trimming took 4 bases from V and 3 from J, leaving 4 bases between them. The CDR3: CASSSLYEQYF. CDR3 DNA: TGTGCCAGCAGCTCCCTCTACGAGCAGTACTTC.

The chain couples TRBV6-6 to TRBJ2-1; D gene unclear. CDR1 and CDR2 (germline): MNHNY, SVGAGI (reference sequence). The CDR3 has 15 residues. Trimming stripped 6 bases from V and 0 bases from J, with 12 bases between. CDR3 nucleotide sequence: TGTGCCAGCAGCAACAGTGAGTACTCCTACAATGAGCAGTTCTTC. This codes for CASSNSEYSYNEQFF.

The chain recombines TRBV10-1 with TRBJ1-2; the D is unclear. Germline CDR1 is WNHNN and CDR2 is SYGVQD (reference sequence). The CDR3 sequence is 14 residues long. V lost 0 bases to trimming and J lost 8 bases, with 13 bases between them. The CDR3 protein is CASSESDSWEGYTF. The CDR3 coding sequence is TGCGCCAGCAGTGAGTCTGACTCTTGGGAGGGCTACACCTTC.

V and J are TRBV6-6 and TRBJ2-7; TRBD2 matches at 10 bases. V dropped 5 bases and J dropped 3; count of bases not matched to a gene: 7. Germline CDR1 is MNHNY and CDR2 is SVGAGI (reference sequence). This CDR3 is built from 15 residues. CDR3 protein: CASSPPSGRHYEQYF. DNA for the CDR3: TGTGCCAGCAGTCCCCCTAGCGGGAGACACTACGAGCAGTACTTC.